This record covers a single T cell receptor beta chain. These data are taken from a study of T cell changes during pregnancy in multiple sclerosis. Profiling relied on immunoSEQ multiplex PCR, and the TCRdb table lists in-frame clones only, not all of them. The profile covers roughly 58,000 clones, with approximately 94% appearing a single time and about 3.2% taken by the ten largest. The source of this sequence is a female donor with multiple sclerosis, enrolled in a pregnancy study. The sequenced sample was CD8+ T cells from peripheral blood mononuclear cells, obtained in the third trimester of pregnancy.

The CDR3: CASSQDAGSSYNEQFF. The CDR3 DNA reads TGTGCCAGCAGCCAAGATGCGGGGAGCTCCTACAATGAGCAGTTCTTC. The chain joins TRBV14 to TRBJ2-1, with D possibly matching TRBD2 (6 bases). Germline CDR1 is SGHDN and CDR2 is FVKESK. The CDR3 has 16 residues. Between the trimmed V and J ends, which lost 0 bases and 0 bases, there was a span of 9 bases.